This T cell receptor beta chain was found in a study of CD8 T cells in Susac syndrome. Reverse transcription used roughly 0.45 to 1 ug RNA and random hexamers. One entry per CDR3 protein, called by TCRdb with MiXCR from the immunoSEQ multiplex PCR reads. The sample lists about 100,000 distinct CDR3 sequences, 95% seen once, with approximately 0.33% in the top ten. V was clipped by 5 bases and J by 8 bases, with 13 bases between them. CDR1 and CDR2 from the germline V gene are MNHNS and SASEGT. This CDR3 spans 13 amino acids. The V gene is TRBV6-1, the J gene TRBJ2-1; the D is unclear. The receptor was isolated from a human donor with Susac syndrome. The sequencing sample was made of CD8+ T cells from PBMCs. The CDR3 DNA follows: TGTGCCAGCAGTTCCGCCTCCTGGGATGAGCAGTTCTTC. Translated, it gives CASSSASWDEQFF.